The rows below give T cell receptor beta chains drawn from one sample of a study of PD-L1 blockade in urothelial cancer. Generated by immunoSEQ multiplex PCR, the TCRdb table keeps only in-frame clones and is missing some. The sample lists tens of thousands of clones; about 84% were seen once. The sequencing used PBMCs, collected around atezolizumab (anti-PD-L1) treatment. The receptors originated from a man aged 55 to 70 with urothelial cancer. The CDR3 runs from the conserved cysteine through the conserved F or W. Fields, in order: D gene, clone size, V gene, J gene, CDR3 protein, CDR3 DNA. D genes are given only for firm matches. Not every row has a clone size; where given, it reads once, few, many or a size class.

>TRBD2|.|TRBV29-1|TRBJ2-5
CSVEGTSGGLGETQYF
TGCAGCGTGGAAGGGACTAGCGGGGGGCTCGGGGAGACCCAGTACTTC
>.|.|TRBV5-1|TRBJ2-7
CASSLSRGWAYEQYF
TGCGCCAGCAGCTTGTCAAGGGGATGGGCCTACGAGCAGTACTTC
>TRBD1|.|TRBV6-6|TRBJ1-2
CASSLEQGLDGYTF
TGTGCCAGCAGTTTGGAACAGGGGCTTGATGGCTACACCTTC
>TRBD2|once|TRBV5-1|TRBJ2-3
CASKMAGGTPDTQYF
TGCGCCAGCAAGATGGCGGGGGGGACCCCAGATACGCAGTATTTT
>.|.|TRBV6-1|TRBJ1-2
CASRPGSMRGYTF
TGTGCCAGCAGACCCGGTTCCATGAGGGGCTACACCTTC
>.|.|TRBV30|TRBJ1-2
CACTGSRNYGYTF
TGTGCCTGCACGGGGAGTCGGAACTATGGCTACACCTTC
>.|.|TRBV5-4|TRBJ1-2
CASSLGGGRTNYGYTF
TGTGCCAGCAGCTTGGGGGGCGGACGGACCAACTATGGCTACACCTTC
>TRBD1|.|TRBV6-6|TRBJ2-1
CASTPDRSSSYNEQFF
TGTGCCAGCACTCCGGACAGGTCGAGCTCCTACAATGAGCAGTTCTTC
>.|.|TRBV21-1|TRBJ1-1
CASSKGGGPNTEAFF
TGTGCCAGCAGCAAAGGTGGAGGGCCGAACACTGAAGCTTTCTTT
>TRBD1|.|TRBV5-4|TRBJ1-2
CASSLLQGVDGYTF
TGTGCCAGCAGCTTGTTACAGGGGGTTGATGGCTACACCTTC
>.|.|TRBV5-1|TRBJ2-7
CASSLYPGIRYEQYF
TGCGCCAGCAGCTTGTATCCCGGGATAAGGTACGAGCAGTACTTC
>TRBD1|.|TRBV30|TRBJ1-1
CAWNRGGTEAFF
TGTGCCTGGAACAGGGGTGGCACTGAAGCTTTCTTT
>.|.|TRBV7-2|TRBJ2-7
CASSPPYEQYF
TGTGCCAGCAGCCCCCCTTACGAGCAGTACTTC
>TRBD2|.|TRBV5-1|TRBJ2-1
CASSLRLSGGNEQFF
TGCGCCAGCAGCCTGAGATTGTCGGGGGGAAATGAGCAGTTCTTC
>TRBD2|.|TRBV6-4|TRBJ2-2
CASSDSSGGANTGELFF
TGTGCCAGCAGTGACTCAAGCGGGGGGGCCAACACCGGGGAGCTGTTTTTT
>.|.|TRBV10-3|TRBJ2-5
CAISESFGQTETQYF
TGTGCCATCAGTGAGTCGTTTGGACAGACGGAGACCCAGTACTTC
>TRBD2|few|TRBV4-1|TRBJ2-1
CASSLQRGSYNEQFF
TGCGCCAGCAGCCTCCAGCGGGGCTCCTACAATGAGCAGTTCTTC
>.|.|TRBV2|TRBJ2-7
CASSEGWLYEQYF
TGTGCCAGCAGTGAAGGGTGGCTCTACGAGCAGTACTTC
>.|.|TRBV29-1|TRBJ1-1
CSVPLREGRTEAFF
TGCAGCGTTCCTCTTCGGGAAGGGCGCACTGAAGCTTTCTTT
>TRBD1|.|TRBV2|TRBJ1-1
CASSRERGQGTEAFF
TGTGCCAGCAGCAGGGAGAGGGGGCAAGGTACTGAAGCTTTCTTT
>TRBD2|few|TRBV10-3|TRBJ2-1
CAISESTASGRYNEQFF
TGTGCCATCAGTGAGTCGACGGCTAGCGGGCGCTACAATGAGCAGTTCTTC
>.|.|TRBV7-9|TRBJ2-5
CASSLVAFQETQYF
TGTGCCAGCAGCTTAGTAGCATTTCAAGAGACCCAGTACTTC
>TRBD2|.|TRBV4-1|TRBJ2-7
CASSQLAGGLSAGEQYF
TGCGCCAGCAGCCAACTAGCGGGAGGTTTGTCCGCGGGGGAGCAGTACTTC
>.|many|TRBV11-3|TRBJ1-1
CASSIQGMNTEAFF
TGTGCCAGCAGCATACAGGGAATGAACACTGAAGCTTTCTTT
>.|.|TRBV11-3|TRBJ1-2
CASSQSRGDSYGYTF
TGTGCCAGCAGCCAAAGTCGGGGGGATAGCTATGGCTACACCTTC
>.|.|TRBV19|TRBJ2-3
CASSIQEARPDTQYF
TGTGCCAGTAGTATTCAAGAGGCCCGTCCAGATACGCAGTATTTT
>.|few|TRBV12-5|TRBJ1-1
CASGVGGTEAFF
TGTGCTAGTGGTGTAGGGGGCACTGAAGCTTTCTTT
>.|once|TRBV7-9|TRBJ1-2
CASRAGESYGYTF
TGTGCCTCTCGGGCGGGGGAGAGTTACGGCTACACCTTC
>.|.|TRBV27|TRBJ2-1
CASSLSPGGAGYNEQFF
TGTGCCAGCAGTTTAAGCCCCGGAGGAGCGGGTTACAATGAGCAGTTCTTC